This TCR beta chain is from a study of shared clonotypes between healthy human individuals. General study results and limits: Richness estimates generally favored naive over memory subsets. An anticipated effect of sequencing depth on clonotype sharing among donors was recognized.

On this clone: Its antigen remains unknown.

Using immunoSEQ multiplex PCR, the repertoire was profiled, and TCRdb retains in-frame clones only, with some absent. The table includes approximately 740,000 clones, over 65% detected once. The length of the CDR3 is 14 residues. V trimming: 6 bases; J trimming: 5 bases; junction bases outside the gene matches: 10. Germline CDR1 SGHRS, CDR2 YFSETQ. The receptor's source is a woman aged 25-40 years in good health. Material for sequencing was memory CD4+ T cells sorted from blood. Subset denoted: CD45RA-negative fraction. The chain is built from TRBV5-1 and TRBJ2-5, with TRBD2 identical over 7 bases. In DNA, the CDR3 is TGCGCCAGCACCAACGGGCTGGGAGGGGAGACCCAGTACTTC. It is translated as CASTNGLGGETQYF.